The rows below give T cell receptor beta chains drawn from one sample of a study of human T cells and chemical hapten exposure. In TCRdb, the RACE reads were re-called with MiXCR into one record per CDR3 protein. The sample shows 250,000 or so distinct CDR3 sequences, 7.5% to 8% of them seen only once. Material: whole blood, obtained in connection with sensitization to the hapten diphenylcyclopropenone (DPC). The receptors originated from a man aged 18 to 30 with alopecia areata. Some clones in this sample may be carry-over from other donors' samples. Both conserved end residues are part of each CDR3. D genes are given only for firm matches. The size field is filled for only some rows; it gives once, few, many or a size class.

v_call: TRBV5-5; clone_size: few; cdr3_length: 13; j_call: TRBJ1-1; d_call: .; cdr3_aa: CASSLWTNTEAFF; cdr3_nt: TGTGCCAGCAGCTTATGGACGAACACTGAAGCTTTCTTT
v_call: TRBV9; clone_size: few; cdr3_length: 13; j_call: TRBJ1-6; d_call: .; cdr3_aa: CASSTRRNSPLHF; cdr3_nt: TGTGCCAGCAGCACTCGGCGCAATTCACCCCTCCACTTT
v_call: TRBV11-2; clone_size: few; cdr3_length: 12; j_call: TRBJ2-7; d_call: .; cdr3_aa: CASTLTTYEQYF; cdr3_nt: TGTGCCAGCACCCTTACTACCTACGAGCAGTACTTC
v_call: TRBV9; clone_size: .; cdr3_length: 17; j_call: TRBJ2-3; d_call: .; cdr3_aa: CASSKPGALISTDTQYF; cdr3_nt: TGTGCCAGCAGCAAGCCGGGGGCCCTGATAAGCACAGATACGCAGTATTTT
v_call: TRBV7-2; clone_size: few; cdr3_length: 14; j_call: TRBJ2-3; d_call: .; cdr3_aa: CASSLEVSTDTQYF; cdr3_nt: TGTGCCAGCAGCTTAGAGGTCAGCACAGATACGCAGTATTTT
v_call: TRBV4-1; clone_size: few; cdr3_length: 15; j_call: TRBJ2-2; d_call: .; cdr3_aa: CASSQAHSYTGELFF; cdr3_nt: TGCGCCAGCAGCCAAGCACACTCTTACACCGGGGAGCTGTTTTTT
v_call: TRBV5-1; clone_size: few; cdr3_length: 15; j_call: TRBJ2-2; d_call: TRBD1; cdr3_aa: CASSFRTGQTGELFF; cdr3_nt: TGCGCCAGCAGCTTCCGGACAGGGCAAACCGGGGAGCTGTTTTTT
v_call: TRBV4-3; clone_size: few; cdr3_length: 14; j_call: TRBJ1-1; d_call: .; cdr3_aa: CASSQDMGNPEAFF; cdr3_nt: TGCGCCAGCAGCCAAGATATGGGGAACCCTGAAGCTTTCTTT
v_call: TRBV12-5; clone_size: .; cdr3_length: 17; j_call: TRBJ1-1; d_call: .; cdr3_aa: CASGSKMDSVMNTEAFF; cdr3_nt: TGTGCTAGTGGCTCGAAAATGGACAGCGTTATGAACACTGAAGCTTTCTTT
v_call: TRBV7-2; clone_size: .; cdr3_length: 14; j_call: TRBJ1-1; d_call: .; cdr3_aa: CASSLGSFYTEAFF; cdr3_nt: TGTGCCAGCAGCTTAGGCTCGTTCTACACTGAAGCTTTCTTT
v_call: TRBV9; clone_size: many; cdr3_length: 15; j_call: TRBJ2-2; d_call: .; cdr3_aa: CASSPLSGVAGELFF; cdr3_nt: TGTGCCAGCAGCCCCCTGAGTGGGGTCGCCGGGGAGCTGTTTTTT
v_call: TRBV28; clone_size: few; cdr3_length: 14; j_call: TRBJ2-7; d_call: .; cdr3_aa: CASRDRVAYYEQYF; cdr3_nt: TGTGCCAGCCGCGACCGGGTCGCGTACTACGAGCAGTACTTC
v_call: TRBV7-3; clone_size: few; cdr3_length: 15; j_call: TRBJ1-6; d_call: TRBD1; cdr3_aa: CASSLMGDRSSPLHF; cdr3_nt: TGTGCCAGCAGCTTAATGGGGGACAGGTCTTCACCCCTCCACTTT
v_call: TRBV7-2; clone_size: .; cdr3_length: 15; j_call: TRBJ1-6; d_call: TRBD1; cdr3_aa: CASSATGTDNSPLHF; cdr3_nt: TGTGCCAGCAGCGCAACCGGGACAGATAATTCACCCCTCCACTTT
v_call: TRBV4-3; clone_size: .; cdr3_length: 16; j_call: TRBJ2-2; d_call: TRBD2; cdr3_aa: CASSQDTSGYTGELFF; cdr3_nt: TGCGCCAGCAGCCAAGATACTAGCGGGTACACCGGGGAGCTGTTTTTT
v_call: TRBV28; clone_size: few; cdr3_length: 12; j_call: TRBJ2-3; d_call: .; cdr3_aa: CASSLFPFAQYF; cdr3_nt: TGTGCCAGCAGTTTGTTCCCGTTCGCGCAGTATTTT
v_call: TRBV2; clone_size: few; cdr3_length: 13; j_call: TRBJ1-5; d_call: .; cdr3_aa: CASSERSNQPQHF; cdr3_nt: TGTGCCAGCAGTGAAAGGAGCAATCAGCCCCAGCATTTT
v_call: TRBV7-2; clone_size: .; cdr3_length: 14; j_call: TRBJ1-5; d_call: .; cdr3_aa: CASSPQSGDQPQHF; cdr3_nt: TGTGCCAGCAGCCCCCAATCAGGGGATCAGCCCCAGCATTTT
v_call: TRBV6-2/TRBV6-3; clone_size: .; cdr3_length: 16; j_call: TRBJ2-7; d_call: TRBD2; cdr3_aa: CASSAPGTRSSYEQYF; cdr3_nt: TGTGCCAGCAGCGCCCCCGGGACTAGGAGCTCCTACGAGCAGTACTTC
v_call: TRBV29-1; clone_size: many; cdr3_length: 13; j_call: TRBJ1-3; d_call: .; cdr3_aa: CSIHDSTGNTIYF; cdr3_nt: TGCAGCATTCACGACAGTACTGGAAACACCATATATTTT
v_call: TRBV12-3/TRBV12-4; clone_size: many; cdr3_length: 14; j_call: TRBJ2-3; d_call: TRBD1; cdr3_aa: CASRPGQYTDTQYF; cdr3_nt: TGTGCCAGCAGGCCGGGACAGTACACAGATACGCAGTATTTT
v_call: TRBV12-3/TRBV12-4; clone_size: .; cdr3_length: 12; j_call: TRBJ1-2; d_call: .; cdr3_aa: CASSLWGNGYTF; cdr3_nt: TGTGCCAGCAGTTTATGGGGTAATGGCTACACCTTC
v_call: TRBV28; clone_size: .; cdr3_length: 12; j_call: TRBJ2-3; d_call: .; cdr3_aa: CASGDGSDTQYF; cdr3_nt: TGTGCCAGCGGGGACGGCTCCGATACGCAGTATTTT
v_call: TRBV21-1; clone_size: few; cdr3_length: 15; j_call: TRBJ2-3; d_call: .; cdr3_aa: CASSIAGGRADTQYF; cdr3_nt: TGTGCCAGCAGCATCGCTGGCGGCAGGGCTGATACGCAGTATTTT
v_call: TRBV6-6; clone_size: many; cdr3_length: 13; j_call: TRBJ2-7; d_call: .; cdr3_aa: CASSYVAAYEQYF; cdr3_nt: TGTGCCAGCAGTTACGTGGCAGCCTACGAGCAGTACTTC
v_call: TRBV4-2; clone_size: few; cdr3_length: 13; j_call: TRBJ1-1; d_call: .; cdr3_aa: CASSQGREGKAFF; cdr3_nt: TGTGCCAGCAGCCAAGGGCGAGAGGGAAAAGCTTTCTTT
v_call: TRBV6-5; clone_size: .; cdr3_length: 12; j_call: TRBJ2-1; d_call: .; cdr3_aa: CASSRDVNEQFF; cdr3_nt: TGTGCCAGCAGTCGGGACGTCAATGAGCAGTTCTTC
v_call: TRBV29-1; clone_size: once; cdr3_length: 14; j_call: TRBJ1-2; d_call: .; cdr3_aa: CSARLGFDPYGYTF; cdr3_nt: TGCAGCGCCCGATTGGGTTTCGACCCCTATGGCTACACCTTC
v_call: TRBV6-2/TRBV6-3; clone_size: few; cdr3_length: 15; j_call: TRBJ2-1; d_call: TRBD2; cdr3_aa: CASSPTSGEYNEQFF; cdr3_nt: TGTGCCAGCAGTCCCACTAGCGGGGAATACAATGAGCAGTTCTTC
v_call: TRBV5-1; clone_size: few; cdr3_length: 16; j_call: TRBJ2-7; d_call: TRBD2; cdr3_aa: CASSLGLAGAFYEQYF; cdr3_nt: TGCGCCAGCAGCTTGGGGCTAGCGGGGGCTTTCTACGAGCAGTACTTC
v_call: TRBV5-1; clone_size: few; cdr3_length: 14; j_call: TRBJ2-5; d_call: .; cdr3_aa: CASSLPSDQETQYF; cdr3_nt: TGCGCCAGCAGCTTGCCGTCCGATCAAGAGACCCAGTACTTC
v_call: TRBV5-1; clone_size: few; cdr3_length: 12; j_call: TRBJ1-2; d_call: .; cdr3_aa: CASSLGVSGYTF; cdr3_nt: TGCGCCAGCAGCTTGGGAGTATCTGGCTACACCTTC
v_call: TRBV20-1; clone_size: .; cdr3_length: 10; j_call: TRBJ2-1; d_call: .; cdr3_aa: CSAGPASLFF; cdr3_nt: TGCAGTGCTGGCCCCGCCTCCCTGTTCTTC
v_call: TRBV5-1; clone_size: .; cdr3_length: 14; j_call: TRBJ2-5; d_call: .; cdr3_aa: CASSSGAGQETQYF; cdr3_nt: TGCGCCAGCAGCTCTGGAGCCGGACAAGAGACCCAGTACTTC
v_call: TRBV5-5; clone_size: .; cdr3_length: 16; j_call: TRBJ2-1; d_call: TRBD1; cdr3_aa: CASSGGTGESYNEQFF; cdr3_nt: TGTGCCAGCAGCGGAGGGACAGGGGAAAGTTACAATGAGCAGTTCTTC
v_call: TRBV7-2; clone_size: many; cdr3_length: 14; j_call: TRBJ1-2; d_call: .; cdr3_aa: CASSLWAEAYGYTF; cdr3_nt: TGTGCCAGCAGCTTATGGGCAGAAGCTTATGGCTACACCTTC
v_call: TRBV7-9; clone_size: .; cdr3_length: 16; j_call: TRBJ2-4; d_call: TRBD1; cdr3_aa: CASSFGTGGTKNIQYF; cdr3_nt: TGTGCCAGCAGCTTTGGGACAGGGGGGACCAAAAACATTCAGTACTTC
v_call: TRBV7-2; clone_size: many; cdr3_length: 12; j_call: TRBJ1-2; d_call: .; cdr3_aa: CASSLFANGYTF; cdr3_nt: TGTGCCAGCAGCTTATTTGCGAATGGCTACACCTTC
v_call: TRBV12-3/TRBV12-4; clone_size: many; cdr3_length: 15; j_call: TRBJ1-2; d_call: .; cdr3_aa: CASSFGSQGTYGYTF; cdr3_nt: TGTGCCAGCAGTTTCGGTTCTCAGGGTACCTATGGCTACACCTTC
v_call: TRBV2; clone_size: .; cdr3_length: 15; j_call: TRBJ2-1; d_call: TRBD2; cdr3_aa: CASDVYGGGANEQFF; cdr3_nt: TGTGCCAGCGACGTATATGGCGGGGGGGCCAATGAGCAGTTCTTC
v_call: TRBV5-1; clone_size: many; cdr3_length: 13; j_call: TRBJ2-5; d_call: .; cdr3_aa: CASSLGVQETQYF; cdr3_nt: TGCGCCAGCAGCTTGGGCGTCCAAGAGACCCAGTACTTC
v_call: TRBV6-4; clone_size: .; cdr3_length: 14; j_call: TRBJ2-1; d_call: TRBD2; cdr3_aa: CASSASGGANEQFF; cdr3_nt: TGTGCCAGCAGTGCTAGCGGGGGGGCCAATGAGCAGTTCTTC
v_call: TRBV5-5; clone_size: few; cdr3_length: 13; j_call: TRBJ2-5; d_call: .; cdr3_aa: CASRGAPGETQYF; cdr3_nt: TGTGCCAGCAGAGGGGCCCCCGGGGAGACCCAGTACTTC
v_call: TRBV5-4; clone_size: many; cdr3_length: 13; j_call: TRBJ2-3; d_call: .; cdr3_aa: CATLLFSTDTQYF; cdr3_nt: TGTGCAACGCTGCTGTTTAGCACAGATACGCAGTATTTT
v_call: TRBV12-3/TRBV12-4; clone_size: .; cdr3_length: 13; j_call: TRBJ1-1; d_call: .; cdr3_aa: CASSLMWDTEAFF; cdr3_nt: TGTGCCAGCAGTTTAATGTGGGACACTGAAGCTTTCTTT
v_call: TRBV6-1; clone_size: .; cdr3_length: 13; j_call: TRBJ1-6; d_call: TRBD1; cdr3_aa: CATEGQGRPPLHF; cdr3_nt: TGTGCCACGGAAGGACAGGGGAGGCCACCCCTCCACTTT
v_call: TRBV5-6; clone_size: many; cdr3_length: 15; j_call: TRBJ2-2; d_call: TRBD1; cdr3_aa: CASSRGQANTGELFF; cdr3_nt: TGTGCCAGCAGCCGAGGACAGGCAAACACCGGGGAGCTGTTTTTT
v_call: TRBV18; clone_size: .; cdr3_length: 15; j_call: TRBJ1-3; d_call: .; cdr3_aa: CASSAERGPGNTIYF; cdr3_nt: TGTGCCAGCTCAGCAGAGCGGGGGCCTGGAAACACCATATATTTT
v_call: TRBV7-2; clone_size: many; cdr3_length: 14; j_call: TRBJ2-3; d_call: TRBD1; cdr3_aa: CANGQALGLDTQYF; cdr3_nt: TGTGCCAATGGACAGGCGTTGGGGCTAGATACGCAGTATTTT
v_call: TRBV5-1; clone_size: many; cdr3_length: 16; j_call: TRBJ2-1; d_call: .; cdr3_aa: CASSLATFQSNNEQFF; cdr3_nt: TGCGCCAGCAGCTTGGCCACCTTCCAATCCAACAATGAGCAGTTCTTC
v_call: TRBV6-2/TRBV6-3; clone_size: .; cdr3_length: 16; j_call: TRBJ2-1; d_call: TRBD2; cdr3_aa: CASSYWGTSIYNEQFF; cdr3_nt: TGTGCCAGCAGTTACTGGGGGACTAGTATTTACAATGAGCAGTTCTTC
v_call: TRBV7-2; clone_size: few; cdr3_length: 14; j_call: TRBJ2-2; d_call: .; cdr3_aa: CASSLARQGGELFF; cdr3_nt: TGTGCCAGCAGCTTAGCGCGGCAGGGAGGGGAGCTGTTTTTT
v_call: TRBV29-1; clone_size: .; cdr3_length: 14; j_call: TRBJ2-3; d_call: TRBD2; cdr3_aa: CSVASGGTTDTQYF; cdr3_nt: TGCAGCGTCGCCAGCGGGGGAACCACAGATACGCAGTATTTT
v_call: TRBV6-1; clone_size: .; cdr3_length: 13; j_call: TRBJ2-1; d_call: .; cdr3_aa: CASIGGLTDEQFF; cdr3_nt: TGTGCCAGCATCGGGGGACTCACGGATGAGCAGTTCTTC
v_call: TRBV4-1; clone_size: few; cdr3_length: 17; j_call: TRBJ1-6; d_call: TRBD1; cdr3_aa: CASSLGQGAIIESPLHF; cdr3_nt: TGCGCCAGCAGTCTGGGACAGGGGGCAATTATAGAATCACCCCTCCACTTT